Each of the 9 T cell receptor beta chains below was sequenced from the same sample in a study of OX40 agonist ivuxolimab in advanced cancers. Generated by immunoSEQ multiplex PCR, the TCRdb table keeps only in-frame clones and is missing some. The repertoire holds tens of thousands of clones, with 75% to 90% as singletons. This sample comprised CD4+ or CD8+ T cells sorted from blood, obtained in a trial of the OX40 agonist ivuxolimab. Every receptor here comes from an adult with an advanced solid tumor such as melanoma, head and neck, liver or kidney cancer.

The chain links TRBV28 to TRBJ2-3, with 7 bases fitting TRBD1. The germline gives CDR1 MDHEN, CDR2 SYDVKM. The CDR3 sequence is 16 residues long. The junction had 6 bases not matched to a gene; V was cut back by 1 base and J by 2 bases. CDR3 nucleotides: TGTGCCAGCAGTTTATCGTTTGGGACAGACACAGATACGCAGTATTTT. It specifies CASSLSFGTDTDTQYF. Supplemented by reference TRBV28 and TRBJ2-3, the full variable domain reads DVKVTQSSRYLVKRTGEKVFLECVQDMDHENMFWYRQDPGLGLRLIYFSYDVKMKEKGDIPEGYSVSREKKERFSLILESASTNQTSMYLCASSLSFGTDTDTQYFGPGTRLTVL.

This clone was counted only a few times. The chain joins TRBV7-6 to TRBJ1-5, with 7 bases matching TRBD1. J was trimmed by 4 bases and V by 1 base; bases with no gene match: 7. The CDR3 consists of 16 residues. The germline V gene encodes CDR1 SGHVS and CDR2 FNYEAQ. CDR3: CASSLVAGGRNQPQHF. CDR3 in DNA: TGTGCCAGCAGCTTAGTGGCAGGGGGTAGGAATCAGCCCCAGCATTTT.

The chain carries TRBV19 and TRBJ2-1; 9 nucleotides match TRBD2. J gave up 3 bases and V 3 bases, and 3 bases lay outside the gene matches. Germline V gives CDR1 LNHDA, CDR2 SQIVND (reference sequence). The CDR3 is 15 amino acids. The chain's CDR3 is CASSIAGGDYNEQFF. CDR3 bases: TGTGCCAGTAGTATTGCGGGAGGGGACTACAATGAGCAGTTCTTC.

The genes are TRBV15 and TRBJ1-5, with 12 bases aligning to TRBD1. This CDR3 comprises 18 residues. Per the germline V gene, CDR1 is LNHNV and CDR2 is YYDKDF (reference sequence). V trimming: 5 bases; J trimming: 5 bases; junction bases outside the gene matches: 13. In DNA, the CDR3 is TGTGCCACCAGCCTACGACAACCCGGGACAGGGGGCTATCAGCCCCAGCATTTT. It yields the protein CATSLRQPGTGGYQPQHF.

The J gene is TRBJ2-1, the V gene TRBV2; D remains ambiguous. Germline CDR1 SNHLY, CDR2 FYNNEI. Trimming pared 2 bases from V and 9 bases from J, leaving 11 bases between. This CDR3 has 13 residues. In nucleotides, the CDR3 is TGTGCCAGCAGTGAATGGTTAGTATCTGAGCAGTTCTTC. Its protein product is CASSEWLVSEQFF.

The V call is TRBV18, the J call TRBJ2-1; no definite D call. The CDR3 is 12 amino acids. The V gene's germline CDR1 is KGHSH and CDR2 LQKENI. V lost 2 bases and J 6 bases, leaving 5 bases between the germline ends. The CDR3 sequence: CASSPLANEQFF. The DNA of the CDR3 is TGTGCCAGCTCACCATTGGCCAATGAGCAGTTCTTC.

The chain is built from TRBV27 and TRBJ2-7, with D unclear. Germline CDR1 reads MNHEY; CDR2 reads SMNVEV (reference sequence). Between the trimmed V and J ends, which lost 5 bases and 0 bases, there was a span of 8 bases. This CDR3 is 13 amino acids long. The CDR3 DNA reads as TGTGCCAGCAGTCAGACAAGCTCCTACGAGCAGTACTTC. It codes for CASSQTSSYEQYF.

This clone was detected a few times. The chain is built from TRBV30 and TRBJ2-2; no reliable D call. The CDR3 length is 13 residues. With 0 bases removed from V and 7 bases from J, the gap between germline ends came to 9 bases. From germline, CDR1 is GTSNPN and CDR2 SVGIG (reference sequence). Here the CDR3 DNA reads TGTGCCTGGAGTGTTTCCTCGGGCGGGGAGCTGTTTTTT. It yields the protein CAWSVSSGGELFF.

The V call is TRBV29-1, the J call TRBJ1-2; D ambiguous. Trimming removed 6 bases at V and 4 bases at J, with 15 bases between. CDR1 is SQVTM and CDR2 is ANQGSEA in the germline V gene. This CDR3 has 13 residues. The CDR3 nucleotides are TGCAGCGTCCGCCGACTAAACACCTATGGCTACACCTTC. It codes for CSVRRLNTYGYTF.